This T cell receptor beta chain was obtained from a study of T cell repertoires in cytomegalovirus infection. Study-wide findings and caveats: Clonotypes of TCR beta that were HLA-C-restricted and CMV-specific dominated the ex vivo response.

In TCRdb, the reads were re-called with MiXCR into one record per CDR3 protein. Seen here are around 740,000 distinct CDR3 sequences, roughly a third observed once, and the top ten hold 2.5% to 3%. This clonotype turned up a few times. Its antigen is unknown. The V gene's germline CDR1 is LGHNT and CDR2 FRNRAP. V was clipped by 8 bases and J by 6 bases; unmatched bases: 10. This CDR3 is built from 14 residues. The clonotype comes from a human donor in good health (CMV status not recorded). Some clones in this sample may be carry-over from other donors' samples. The chain combines TRBV12-5 with TRBJ2-3; 8 bases match TRBD2. The specimen sequenced was PBMCs. In DNA, the CDR3 is TGTGCTAGTACTTACAGACTAGCGTCCGATACGCAGTATTTT. Its translation: CASTYRLASDTQYF.